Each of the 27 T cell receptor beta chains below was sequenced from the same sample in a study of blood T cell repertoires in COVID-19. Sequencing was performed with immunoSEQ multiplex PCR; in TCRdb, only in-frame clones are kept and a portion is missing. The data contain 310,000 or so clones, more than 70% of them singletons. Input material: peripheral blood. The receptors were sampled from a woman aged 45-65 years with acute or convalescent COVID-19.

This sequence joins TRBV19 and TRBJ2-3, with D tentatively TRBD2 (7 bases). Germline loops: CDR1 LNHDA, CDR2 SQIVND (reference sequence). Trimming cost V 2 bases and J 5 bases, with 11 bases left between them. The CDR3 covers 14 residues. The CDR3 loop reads CASSIRGAGDTQYF. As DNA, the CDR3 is TGTGCCAGTAGTATACGGGGGGCAGGAGATACGCAGTATTTT.

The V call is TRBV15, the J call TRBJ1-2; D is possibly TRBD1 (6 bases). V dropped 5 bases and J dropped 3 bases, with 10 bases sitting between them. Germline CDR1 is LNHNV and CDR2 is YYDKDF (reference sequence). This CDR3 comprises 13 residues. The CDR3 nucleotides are TGTGCCACCAGCCAGGGGTGGGACTATGGCTACACCTTC. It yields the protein CATSQGWDYGYTF.

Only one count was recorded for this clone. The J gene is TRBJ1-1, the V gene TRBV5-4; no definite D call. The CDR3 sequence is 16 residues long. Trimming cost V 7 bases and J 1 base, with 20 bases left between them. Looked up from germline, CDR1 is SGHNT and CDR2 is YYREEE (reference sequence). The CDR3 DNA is TGTGCCAGCCTCCCACCCGGATCCGGGAGGAACACTGAAGCTTTCTTT. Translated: CASLPPGSGRNTEAFF.

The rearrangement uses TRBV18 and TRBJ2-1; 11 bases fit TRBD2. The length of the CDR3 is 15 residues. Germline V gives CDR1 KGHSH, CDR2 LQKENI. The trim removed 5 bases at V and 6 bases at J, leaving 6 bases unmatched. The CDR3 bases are TGTGCCAGCTCAATGACTAGCGGGACTAGCAATGAGCAGTTCTTC. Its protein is CASSMTSGTSNEQFF. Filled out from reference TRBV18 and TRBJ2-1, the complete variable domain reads NAGVMQNPRHLVRRRGQEARLRCSPMKGHSHVYWYRQLPEEGLKFMVYLQKENIIDESGMPKERFSAEFPKEGPSILRIQQVVRGDSAAYFCASSMTSGTSNEQFFGPGTRLTVL.

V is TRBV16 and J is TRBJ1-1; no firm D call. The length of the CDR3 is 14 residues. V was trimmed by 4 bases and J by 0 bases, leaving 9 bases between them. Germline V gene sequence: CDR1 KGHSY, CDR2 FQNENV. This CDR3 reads CASSLTEMNTEAFF. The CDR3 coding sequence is TGTGCCAGCAGCCTAACGGAGATGAACACTGAAGCTTTCTTT. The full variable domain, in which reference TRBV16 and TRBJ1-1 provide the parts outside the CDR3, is GEEVAQTPKHLVRGEGQKAKLYCAPIKGHSYVFWYQQVLKNEFKFLISFQNENVFDETGMPKERFSAKCLPNSPCSLEIQATKLEDSAVYFCASSLTEMNTEAFFGQGTRLTVV.

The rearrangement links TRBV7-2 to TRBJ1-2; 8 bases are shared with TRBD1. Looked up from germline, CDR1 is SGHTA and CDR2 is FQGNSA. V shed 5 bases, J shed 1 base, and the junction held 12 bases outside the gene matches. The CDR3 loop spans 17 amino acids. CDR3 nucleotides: TGTGCCAGCAGCCACGGACAGGGAAGTTTCCATAACTATGGCTACACCTTC. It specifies CASSHGQGSFHNYGYTF.

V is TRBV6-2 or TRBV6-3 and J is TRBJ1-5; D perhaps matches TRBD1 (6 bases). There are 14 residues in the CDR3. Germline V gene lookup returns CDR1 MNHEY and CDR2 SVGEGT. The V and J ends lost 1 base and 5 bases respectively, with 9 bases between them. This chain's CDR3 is CASSYYDRHQPQHF. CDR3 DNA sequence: TGTGCCAGCAGTTACTACGACAGGCATCAGCCCCAGCATTTT.

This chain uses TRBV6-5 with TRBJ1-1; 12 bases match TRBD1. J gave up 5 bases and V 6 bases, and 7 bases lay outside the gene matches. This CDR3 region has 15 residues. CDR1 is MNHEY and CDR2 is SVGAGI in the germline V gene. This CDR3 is CASRGQGALGTEAFF. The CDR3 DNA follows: TGTGCCAGCAGGGGACAGGGGGCCCTGGGTACTGAAGCTTTCTTT.

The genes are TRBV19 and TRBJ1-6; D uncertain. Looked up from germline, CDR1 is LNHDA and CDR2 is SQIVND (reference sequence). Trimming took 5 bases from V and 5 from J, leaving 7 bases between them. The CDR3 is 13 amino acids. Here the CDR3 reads CASSLSDNSPLHF. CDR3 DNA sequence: TGTGCCAGTAGTCTATCGGATAATTCACCCCTCCACTTT.

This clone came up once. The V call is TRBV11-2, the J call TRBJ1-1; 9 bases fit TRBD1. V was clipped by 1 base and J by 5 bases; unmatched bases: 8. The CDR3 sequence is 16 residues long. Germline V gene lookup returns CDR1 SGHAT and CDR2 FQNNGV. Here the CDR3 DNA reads TGTGCCAGCAGCTTAGGAGGACAGGGGTGGTGGACTGAAGCTTTCTTT. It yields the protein CASSLGGQGWWTEAFF.

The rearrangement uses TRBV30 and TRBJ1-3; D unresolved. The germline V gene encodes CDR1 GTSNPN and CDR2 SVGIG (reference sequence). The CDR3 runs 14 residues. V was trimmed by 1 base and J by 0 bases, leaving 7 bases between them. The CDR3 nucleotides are TGTGCCTGGAGTGAAGCGTACTCTGGAAACACCATATATTTT. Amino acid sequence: CAWSEAYSGNTIYF.

The CDR3 region is CASSLRRQQETQYF. CDR3 bases: TGTGCCAGCAGCTTACGGCGGCAACAAGAGACCCAGTACTTC. This chain joins TRBV5-8 and TRBJ2-5; no clear D gene. Germline V lookup: CDR1 SGHTS, CDR2 YDEGEE. V was pared by 2 bases and J by 2 bases, with 10 bases between. The CDR3 spans 14 residues.

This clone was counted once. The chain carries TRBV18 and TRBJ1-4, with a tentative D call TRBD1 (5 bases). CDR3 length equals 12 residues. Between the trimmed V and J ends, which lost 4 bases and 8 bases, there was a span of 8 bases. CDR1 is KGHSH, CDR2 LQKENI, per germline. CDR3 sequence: CASSRQREKLFF. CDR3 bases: TGTGCCAGCTCACGACAGAGGGAAAAACTGTTTTTT. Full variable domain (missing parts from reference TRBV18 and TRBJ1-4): NAGVMQNPRHLVRRRGQEARLRCSPMKGHSHVYWYRQLPEEGLKFMVYLQKENIIDESGMPKERFSAEFPKEGPSILRIQQVVRGDSAAYFCASSRQREKLFFGSGTQLSVL.

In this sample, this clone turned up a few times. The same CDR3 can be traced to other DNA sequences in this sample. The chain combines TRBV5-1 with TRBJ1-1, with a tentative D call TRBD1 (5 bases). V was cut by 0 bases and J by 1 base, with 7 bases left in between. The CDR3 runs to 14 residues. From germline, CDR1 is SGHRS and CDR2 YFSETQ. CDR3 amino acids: CASSLEGANTEAFF. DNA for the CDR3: TGCGCCAGCAGCTTGGAAGGGGCGAACACTGAAGCTTTCTTT.

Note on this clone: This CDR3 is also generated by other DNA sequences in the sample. CDR3 in DNA: TGTGCCAGCAGTTACGGCGGGGGCACAGATACGCAGTATTTT. Translated, it gives CASSYGGGTDTQYF. The V call is TRBV6-2 or TRBV6-3, the J call TRBJ2-3; weak D call: TRBD2 (6 bases). The CDR3 runs to 14 residues. V dropped 2 bases and J dropped 1 base, with 7 bases sitting between them. The germline gives CDR1 MNHEY, CDR2 SVGEGT.

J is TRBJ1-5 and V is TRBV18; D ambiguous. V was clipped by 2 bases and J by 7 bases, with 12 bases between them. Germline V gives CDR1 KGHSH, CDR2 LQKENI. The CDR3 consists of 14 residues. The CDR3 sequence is CASSPSPSVQPQHF. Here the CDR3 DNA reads TGTGCCAGCTCACCATCCCCCTCAGTACAGCCCCAGCATTTT.

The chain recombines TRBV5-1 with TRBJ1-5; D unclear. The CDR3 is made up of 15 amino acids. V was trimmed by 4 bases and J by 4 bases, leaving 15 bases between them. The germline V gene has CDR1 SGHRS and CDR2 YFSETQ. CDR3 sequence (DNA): TGCGCCAGCAGCCGAGACGGCGGGGATAATCAGCCCCAGCATTTT. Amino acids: CASSRDGGDNQPQHF.

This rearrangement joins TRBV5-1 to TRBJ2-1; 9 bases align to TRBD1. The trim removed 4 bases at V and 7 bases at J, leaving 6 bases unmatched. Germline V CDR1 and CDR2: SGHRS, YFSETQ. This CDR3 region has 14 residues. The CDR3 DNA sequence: TGCGCCAGCAGCCCGACGGGACAGGGTAATGAGCAGTTCTTC. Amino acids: CASSPTGQGNEQFF. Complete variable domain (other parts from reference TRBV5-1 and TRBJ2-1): KAGVTQTPRYLIKTRGQQVTLSCSPISGHRSVSWYQQTPGQGLQFLFEYFSETQRNKGNFPGRFSGRQFSNSRSEMNVSTLELGDSALYLCASSPTGQGNEQFFGPGTRLTVL.

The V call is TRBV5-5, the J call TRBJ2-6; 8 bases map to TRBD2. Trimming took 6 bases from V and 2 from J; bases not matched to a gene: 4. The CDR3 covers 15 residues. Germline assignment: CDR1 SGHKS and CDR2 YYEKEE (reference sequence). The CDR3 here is CASTPGGTGANVLTF. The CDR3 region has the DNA TGTGCCAGCACCCCGGGGGGGACTGGGGCCAACGTCCTGACTTTC.

The CDR3 spells CASSQDSVSPLHF. The CDR3 DNA reads TGTGCCAGCAGCCAAGACAGCGTCTCACCCCTCCACTTT. This rearrangement joins TRBV7-2 to TRBJ1-6, with D possibly matching TRBD1 (5 bases). The CDR3 is made up of 13 amino acids. The V and J ends lost 5 bases and 10 bases respectively, with 12 bases between them. Germline values: CDR1 SGHTA, CDR2 FQGNSA.

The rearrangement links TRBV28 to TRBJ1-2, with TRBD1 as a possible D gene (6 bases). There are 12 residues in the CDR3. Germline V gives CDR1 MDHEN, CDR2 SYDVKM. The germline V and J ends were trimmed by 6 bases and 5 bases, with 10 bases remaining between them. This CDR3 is CASSLDSYGYTF. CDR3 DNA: TGTGCCAGCAGCTTGGACAGTTATGGCTACACCTTC.

The CDR3 spells CASSDPRTVGETQYF. As DNA, the CDR3 is TGTGCCAGCAGCGACCCCCGGACAGTTGGGGAGACCCAGTACTTC. The V and J genes are TRBV2 and TRBJ2-5, with D perhaps matching TRBD1 (6 bases). Germline assignment: CDR1 SNHLY and CDR2 FYNNEI. V was cut by 6 bases and J by 5 bases, with 19 bases left in between. The CDR3 loop spans 15 amino acids.

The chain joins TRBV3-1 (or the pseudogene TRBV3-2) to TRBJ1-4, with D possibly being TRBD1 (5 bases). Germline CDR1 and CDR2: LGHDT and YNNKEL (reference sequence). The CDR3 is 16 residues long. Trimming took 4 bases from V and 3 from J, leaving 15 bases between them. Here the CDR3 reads CASSLGGGTANEKLFF. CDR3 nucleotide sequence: TGTGCCAGCAGCCTGGGTGGGGGGACCGCTAATGAAAAACTGTTTTTT.

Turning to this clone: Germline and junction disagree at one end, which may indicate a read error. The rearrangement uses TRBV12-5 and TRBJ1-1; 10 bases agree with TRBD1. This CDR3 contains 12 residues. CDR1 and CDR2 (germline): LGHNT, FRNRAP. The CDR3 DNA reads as TGTGCTAGTGGTTTAGGACAGGGGGGCTTGATCTTT. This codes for CASGLGQGGLIF. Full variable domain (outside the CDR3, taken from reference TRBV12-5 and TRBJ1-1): DARVTQTPRHKVTEMGQEVTMRCQPILGHNTVFWYRQTMMQGLELLAYFRNRAPLDDSGMPKDRFSAEMPDATLATLKIQPSEPRDSAVYFCASGLGQGGLIFGQGTRLTVV.

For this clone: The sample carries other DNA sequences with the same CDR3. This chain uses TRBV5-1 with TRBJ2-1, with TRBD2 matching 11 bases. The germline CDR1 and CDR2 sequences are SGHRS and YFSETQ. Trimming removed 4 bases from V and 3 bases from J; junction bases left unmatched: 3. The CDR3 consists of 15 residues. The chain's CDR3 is CASSLGTSGYNEQFF. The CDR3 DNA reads TGCGCCAGCAGCCTGGGGACTAGCGGCTACAATGAGCAGTTCTTC.

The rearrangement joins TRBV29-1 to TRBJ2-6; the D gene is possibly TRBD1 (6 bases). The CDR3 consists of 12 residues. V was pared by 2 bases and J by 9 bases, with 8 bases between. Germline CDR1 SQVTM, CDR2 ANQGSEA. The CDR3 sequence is CSVERDNNVLTF. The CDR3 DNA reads TGCAGCGTTGAAAGGGACAACAACGTCCTGACTTTC.

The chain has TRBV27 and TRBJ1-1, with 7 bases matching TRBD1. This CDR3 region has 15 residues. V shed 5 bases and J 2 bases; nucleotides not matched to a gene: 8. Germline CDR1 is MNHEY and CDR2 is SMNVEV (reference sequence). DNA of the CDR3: TGTGCCAGCAGTAGGGGGCAGAGCCAAAACACTGAAGCTTTCTTT. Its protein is CASSRGQSQNTEAFF.